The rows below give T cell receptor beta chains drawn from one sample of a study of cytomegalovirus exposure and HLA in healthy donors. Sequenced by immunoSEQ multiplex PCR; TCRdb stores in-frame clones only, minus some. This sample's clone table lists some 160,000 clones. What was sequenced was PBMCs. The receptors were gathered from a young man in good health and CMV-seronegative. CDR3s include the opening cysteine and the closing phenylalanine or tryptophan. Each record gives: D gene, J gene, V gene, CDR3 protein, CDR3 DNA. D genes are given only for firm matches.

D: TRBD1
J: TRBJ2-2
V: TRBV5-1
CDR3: CASSYLGTGGIGELFF
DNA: TGCGCCAGCAGCTACCTTGGGACAGGGGGCATCGGGGAGCTGTTTTTT

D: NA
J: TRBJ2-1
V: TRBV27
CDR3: CASSRGTEAYNEQFF
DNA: TGTGCCAGCAGCCGGGGGACAGAAGCCTACAATGAGCAGTTCTTC

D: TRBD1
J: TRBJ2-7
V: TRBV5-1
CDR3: CASIPGQGSREQYF
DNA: TGCGCCAGCATCCCGGGACAGGGGTCTCGAGAGCAGTACTTC

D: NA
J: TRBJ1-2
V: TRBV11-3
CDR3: CASSFGAGSLGHGYTF
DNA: TGTGCCAGCAGCTTTGGAGCGGGCAGCCTTGGCCATGGCTACACCTTC

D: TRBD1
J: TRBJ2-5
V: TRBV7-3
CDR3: CASSRDRGWETQYF
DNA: TGTGCCAGCAGCCGGGACAGGGGATGGGAGACCCAGTACTTC

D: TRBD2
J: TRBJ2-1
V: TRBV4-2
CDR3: CASSQEAGGPWNEQFF
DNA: TGTGCCAGCAGCCAAGAAGCGGGAGGGCCTTGGAATGAGCAGTTCTTC

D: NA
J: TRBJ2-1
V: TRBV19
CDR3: CASSITVNGYNEQFF
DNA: TGTGCCAGTAGTATTACCGTTAACGGGTACAATGAGCAGTTCTTC

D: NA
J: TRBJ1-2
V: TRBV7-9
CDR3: CASSLGDGRRVDGYTF
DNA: TGTGCCAGCAGCTTAGGTGATGGGCGCAGGGTGGATGGCTACACCTTC

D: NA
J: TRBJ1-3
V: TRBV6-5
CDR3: CASSYLSSGNTIYF
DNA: TGTGCCAGCAGTTATCTGAGCTCTGGAAACACCATATATTTT

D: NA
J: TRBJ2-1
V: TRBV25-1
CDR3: CASSEGGANFYHNEQFF
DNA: TGTGCCAGCAGTGAAGGGGGGGCCAACTTTTATCACAATGAGCAGTTCTTC

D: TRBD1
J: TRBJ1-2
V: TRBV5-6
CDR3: CASSPGQGYGYTF
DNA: TGTGCCAGCAGCCCTGGACAGGGCTATGGCTACACCTTC

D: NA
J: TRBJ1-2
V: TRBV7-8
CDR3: CASSAPGDITYGYTF
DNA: TGTGCCAGCAGCGCACCTGGGGACATTACATATGGCTACACCTTC

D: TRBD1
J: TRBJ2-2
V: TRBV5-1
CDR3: CASSSRTGQELPANTGELFF
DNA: TGCGCCAGCAGCTCCAGGACGGGACAGGAACTTCCTGCGAACACCGGGGAGCTGTTTTTT

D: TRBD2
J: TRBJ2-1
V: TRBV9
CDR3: CASSVQTSVRIYEQFF
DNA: TGTGCCAGCAGCGTACAGACTAGCGTGAGAATATATGAGCAGTTCTTC

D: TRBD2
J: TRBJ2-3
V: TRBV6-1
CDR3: CASSASGGADTQYF
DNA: TGTGCCAGCAGTGCCTCGGGGGGAGCAGATACGCAGTATTTT

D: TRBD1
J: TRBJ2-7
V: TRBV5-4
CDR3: CASSLGRTGYYEQYF
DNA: TGTGCCAGCAGCTTGGGCAGGACAGGTTACTACGAGCAGTACTTC

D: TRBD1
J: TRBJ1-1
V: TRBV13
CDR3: CASSLGQGNSEAFF
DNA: TGTGCCAGCAGCTTAGGACAGGGGAATAGTGAAGCTTTCTTT

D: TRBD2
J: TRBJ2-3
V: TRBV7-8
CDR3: CASSWEGNSRDTQYF
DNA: TGTGCCAGCAGCTGGGAGGGGAACAGTAGGGATACGCAGTATTTT

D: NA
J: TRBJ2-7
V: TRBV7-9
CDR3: CASQIRQGHYEQYF
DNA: TGTGCCAGCCAAATTAGGCAGGGCCACTACGAGCAGTACTTC

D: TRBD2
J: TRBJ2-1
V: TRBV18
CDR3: CASSRGRTSGSNEQFF
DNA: TGTGCCAGCTCACGAGGCCGGACTAGCGGGAGCAATGAGCAGTTCTTC

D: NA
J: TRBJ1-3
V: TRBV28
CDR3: CASGRGSAVSGNTIYF
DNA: TGTGCCAGCGGGAGGGGCAGTGCCGTCTCTGGAAACACCATATATTTT

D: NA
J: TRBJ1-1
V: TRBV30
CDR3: CAWSVRRTAIPGDTEAFF
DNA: TGTGCCTGGAGTGTACGCAGGACAGCTATTCCCGGGGACACTGAAGCTTTCTTT

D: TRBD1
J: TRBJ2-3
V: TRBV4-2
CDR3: CASSHAQGTGYGDTQYF
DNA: TGTGCCAGCAGCCACGCTCAGGGGACAGGCTACGGTGATACGCAGTATTTT

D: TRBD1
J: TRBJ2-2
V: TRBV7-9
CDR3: CASRFGQGLAGELFF
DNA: TGTGCCAGCAGGTTCGGACAGGGTTTGGCCGGGGAGCTGTTTTTT

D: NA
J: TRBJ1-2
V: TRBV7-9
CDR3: CASSSRGTQINYGYTF
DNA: TGTGCCAGCAGCTCTCGGGGAACTCAAATTAACTATGGCTACACCTTC

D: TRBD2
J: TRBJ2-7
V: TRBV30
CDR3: CAWSVGLAGGPRYF
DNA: TGTGCCTGGAGTGTAGGGCTAGCGGGAGGGCCACGTTACTTC

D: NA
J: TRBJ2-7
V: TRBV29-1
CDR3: CSVIISSYEQYF
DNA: TGCAGCGTTATTATCAGCTCCTACGAGCAGTACTTC

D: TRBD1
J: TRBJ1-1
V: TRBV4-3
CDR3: CASSQGVGTGGHTEAFF
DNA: TGCGCCAGCAGCCAAGGGGTGGGGACAGGGGGTCACACTGAAGCTTTCTTT

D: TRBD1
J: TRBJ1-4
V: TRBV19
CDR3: CASSFPGQGNEKLFF
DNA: TGTGCCAGTAGTTTCCCGGGACAGGGAAATGAAAAACTGTTTTTT